Following are 30 T cell receptor beta chains from one sample sequenced in a study of tumor-infiltrating lymphocytes in primary liver carcinoma (dated 2017 in TCRdb). RNA from unsorted whole blood was extracted with TRIzol reagent, and germline DNA was obtained with the DNeasy Blood & Tissue kit. Sequencing took place on an Illumina HiSeq 2500. TCRbeta-specific cDNA was reverse-transcribed from around 500 ng total RNA using a constant-region primer and ProtoScript II reverse transcriptase. Construction of the TCRbeta libraries relied on three nested rounds of multiplex PCR, following a slightly modified ARM-PCR procedure. Each of the first two PCR rounds ran for nine to ten cycles and used multiplex TRBV1-TRBV30 forward primers together with a Cbeta reverse primer. TCRdb handled the public reads itself, with Q25 trimming in fastp and clone calling in MiXCR, and kept productive beta chains. Identical CDR3 protein sequences are pooled into one entry, listed with their most common genes and DNA. This sample is represented by approximately 330,000 distinct CDR3 sequences; around three fifths of them were singletons. The top ten hold 5.5% to 8% of the sample.

What was sequenced was peripheral blood. The receptors were gathered from a man in his forties with primary liver carcinoma and hepatitis B virus infection.

On this clonotype: Germline is not matched at one junction end, which may reflect a read error. The chain couples TRBV10-3 to TRBJ2-1; D call uncertain. CDR3 length equals 16 residues. Germline values: CDR1 ENHRY, CDR2 SYGVKD. The CDR3 protein is CAIGDPRHSSYNEQFF. For the CDR3, the DNA is TGTGCCATCGGTGACCCCCGCCACAGCTCATACAATGAGCAGTTCTTC.

The chain combines TRBV13 with TRBJ2-7; D may correspond to TRBD1 or TRBD2 (5 bases each). V was clipped by 3 bases and J by 4 bases, with 16 bases between them. Germline V gene lookup returns CDR1 PRHDT and CDR2 FYEKMQ (reference sequence). The CDR3 has 15 residues. The CDR3 DNA sequence: TGTGCCAGCAGCTTGGGGCGGGCCGGCGGGTACGAGCAGTACTTC. This encodes CASSLGRAGGYEQYF.

This clonotype was seen only a few times. A much larger clone is a single base away; this may be a read error. The rearrangement links TRBV4-3 to TRBJ2-3; D perhaps matches TRBD2 (6 bases). The CDR3 totals 17 residues. Trimming removed 4 bases at V and 0 bases at J, with 17 bases between. The germline V gene encodes CDR1 LGHNA and CDR2 YSLEER. In nucleotides, the CDR3 is TGCGCCAGCAGCCTGACCCGGACTACCCCAAGCACAGATACGCAGTATTTT. This sequence encodes CASSLTRTTPSTDTQYF.

With regard to this clonotype: Germline is not matched at one junction end, which may reflect a read error. The chain employs TRBV11-2 and TRBJ2-1; 8 nucleotides match TRBD1. CDR1 and CDR2 (germline): SGHAT, FQNNGV. The CDR3 has 14 amino acids. DNA of the CDR3: TGTGCTAGCAGCTTAGAAGGACAGGGCTATGAGCAGTTCTTC. Translating gives CASSLEGQGYEQFF. Full variable domain (remainder filled in from reference TRBV11-2 and TRBJ2-1): EAGVAQSPRYKIIEKRQSVAFWCNPISGHATLYWYQQILGQGPKLLIQFQNNGVVDDSQLPKDRFSAERLKGVDSTLKIQPAKLEDSAVYLCASSLEGQGYEQFFGPGTRLTVL.

V is TRBV5-5 and J is TRBJ2-5; 7 bases align to TRBD2. With V trimmed by 1 base and J by 2 bases, 11 bases remained unmatched. The V gene's germline CDR1 is SGHKS and CDR2 YYEKEE (reference sequence). The CDR3 has 17 amino acids. CDR3 protein: CASSLYQLVGGQETQYF. The CDR3, as DNA: TGTGCCAGCAGCTTGTATCAACTAGTGGGAGGGCAAGAGACCCAGTACTTC.

With regard to this clonotype: A much bigger clone sits one base away, suggesting this may be a read error. The J gene is TRBJ2-7, the V gene TRBV6-2 or TRBV6-3, with 11 bases identical to TRBD2. Germline-derived CDR1 and CDR2 are MNHEY and SVGEGT. The CDR3 extends over 13 amino acids. Here the CDR3 DNA reads TGTGCCAACAGTCGACTAGCGGGATACGAGCAGTACTTC. Translating gives CANSRLAGYEQYF.

At least ten counts were recorded for this clonotype. This chain links TRBV14 with TRBJ2-2; D uncertain. Germline V gives CDR1 SGHDN, CDR2 FVKESK. V was shortened by 0 bases and J by 4 bases, with 18 bases between the two germline ends. This CDR3 is built from 18 residues. The CDR3 protein is CASSQDSPLWWVTGELFF. CDR3 nucleotides: TGTGCCAGCAGCCAAGATAGTCCCCTTTGGTGGGTCACCGGGGAGCTGTTTTTT.

This clonotype appeared a single time. The junction and the germline gene differ at one end; a read error may be behind it. CDR3 nucleotides: TGTGCCATCAGCTCCACCCTGAATTCACCCCTCCACTTT. This sequence encodes CAISSTLNSPLHF. The genes are TRBV11-2 and TRBJ1-6; D call uncertain. Germline V CDR1 and CDR2: SGHAT, FQNNGV. The CDR3 is made up of 13 amino acids.

Notes on this clonotype: The junction differs from germline at one of its ends, possibly a read error. This chain joins TRBV7-9 and TRBJ2-1; D is unclear. The germline gives CDR1 SEHNR, CDR2 FQNEAQ (reference sequence). CDR3 size: 12 residues. CDR3 region: CAGSLRPYEQFF. The CDR3 nucleotides are TGTGCCGGCAGCCTAAGACCCTATGAGCAGTTCTTC. The full variable domain, rest sourced from reference TRBV7-9 and TRBJ2-1, is DTGVSQNPRHKITKRGQNVTFRCDPISEHNRLYWYRQTLGQGPEFLTYFQNEAQLEKSRLLSDRFSAERPKGSFSTLEIQRTEQGDSAMYLCAGSLRPYEQFFGPGTRLTVL.

V gene TRBV6-5 combines with J gene TRBJ2-7; 10 bases fit TRBD1. Germline values: CDR1 MNHEY, CDR2 SVGAGI. The junction had 10 bases not matched to a gene; V was cut back by 8 bases and J by 12 bases. The CDR3 runs to 12 residues. This chain's CDR3 is CASGTGENEWYF. In nucleotides, the CDR3 is TGTGCCAGCGGGACAGGGGAGAACGAGTGGTACTTC.

Regarding this clonotype: No conserved phenylalanine or tryptophan is present at the end of the CDR3, so a read error is the likely explanation. This chain uses TRBV12-3 or TRBV12-4 with TRBJ2-5; 7 bases map to TRBD2. The ends lost 3 bases at V and 2 bases at J; junction bases unmatched: 6. The CDR3 has 15 amino acids. The CDR3 here is CASSFLASGQETQYL. The CDR3 region has the DNA TGTGCCAGCAGTTTTTTGGCTAGCGGTCAAGAGACCCAGTACTTA.

The chain employs TRBV5-4 and TRBJ2-5; TRBD2 agrees at 10 bases. The CDR3 is 14 amino acids. Germline V CDR1 and CDR2: SGHNT, YYREEE (reference sequence). V lost 4 bases to trimming and J lost 5 bases; unmatched junction nucleotides: 5. For the CDR3, the DNA is TGTGCCAGCAGCCCTATTAGCGGGAGGGAGACCCAGTACTTC. Protein: CASSPISGRETQYF.

As DNA, the CDR3 is TGCAGCGTTGAAGATGTCGGTCAGGGTGAGCAGTTCTTC. It is translated as CSVEDVGQGEQFF. This sequence joins TRBV29-1 and TRBJ2-1; D might be TRBD1 (5 bases). Germline V gene sequence: CDR1 SQVTM, CDR2 ANQGSEA. The CDR3 runs to 13 residues. V lost 0 bases and J lost 9, with 12 bases in between.

The chain's CDR3 is CASSKTCDRESGEQYF. The CDR3, as DNA: TGTGCCAGCAGCAAGACCTGTGACAGGGAGTCGGGCGAGCAGTACTTC. The J gene is TRBJ2-7, the V gene TRBV11-2, with 7 nucleotides matching TRBD1. Germline CDR1 is SGHAT and CDR2 is FQNNGV. This CDR3 is built from 16 residues. V trimming: 5 bases; J trimming: 6 bases; junction bases outside the gene matches: 16.

The chain carries TRBV11-2 and TRBJ1-2, with D hard to call. From germline, CDR1 is SGHAT and CDR2 FQNNGV. The CDR3 is 18 residues long. Trimming took 7 bases from V and 8 from J, leaving 32 bases between them. CDR3 DNA sequence: TGTGCCAGCATCCCACTCTCCCGAGAAGTCGGGTCCCTTCAGGGCTACACCTTC. This translates into CASIPLSREVGSLQGYTF.

Concerning this clonotype itself: This may stem from a read error, because a much larger clone lies one nucleotide away. The V and J genes are TRBV6-1 and TRBJ1-2; D remains ambiguous. Germline V gene sequence: CDR1 MNHNS, CDR2 SASEGT. CDR3 length: 13 amino acids. V dropped 0 bases and J dropped 7 bases, with 9 bases sitting between them. The CDR3 loop reads CASSEARCGGYTF. CDR3 bases: TGTGCCAGCAGTGAAGCTAGGTGTGGTGGCTACACCTTC.

Concerning this clonotype itself: One end of the junction varies from germline; a read error may be responsible. V and J are TRBV4-1 and TRBJ1-1, with TRBD1 as a possible D gene (5 bases). In germline, CDR1 is MGHRA, CDR2 YSYEKL. The CDR3 runs to 14 residues. The CDR3, as DNA: TGCGCCAACAGCCAAGCCCAGAGGGGCACTGAAGCTTTCTTT. This encodes CANSQAQRGTEAFF.

For this clonotype: An end of the junction does not agree with germline; a read error may underlie this. The rearrangement joins TRBV6-5 to TRBJ2-2, with 11 nucleotides matching TRBD2. CDR1 MNHEY and CDR2 SVGAGI come from the germline V gene. The CDR3 totals 15 residues. CDR3 bases: TGTGCCAGCAGTTTGACTAGCGGGAACAGCGGGGAGCTGTTTTTT. Its protein product is CASSLTSGNSGELFF.

The chain links TRBV12-3 or TRBV12-4 to TRBJ2-7; D not certain. The CDR3 length is 11 residues. The V gene lost 8 bases and the J gene lost 7 bases, with 12 bases spanning the gap. In DNA, the CDR3 is TGTGCCAGCTCCCCCGGTGCAGAGCAGTACTTC. Protein product: CASSPGAEQYF.

The rearrangement uses TRBV28 and TRBJ1-4; 7 bases match TRBD1. After removal of 1 base from V and 7 bases from J, the junction contained 6 bases not matched to a gene. Germline CDR1 MDHEN, CDR2 SYDVKM. This CDR3 is 15 amino acids long. The CDR3 region is CASSLFYRGGEKLFF. DNA for the CDR3: TGTGCCAGCAGTTTATTTTACAGGGGTGGTGAAAAACTGTTTTTT. Using reference TRBV28 and TRBJ1-4 for the parts outside the CDR3, the full variable domain is DVKVTQSSRYLVKRTGEKVFLECVQDMDHENMFWYRQDPGLGLRLIYFSYDVKMKEKGDIPEGYSVSREKKERFSLILESASTNQTSMYLCASSLFYRGGEKLFFGSGTQLSVL.

This clonotype showed up just once. The chain links TRBV11-2 to TRBJ1-5, with 8 bases that match TRBD1. The germline V gene encodes CDR1 SGHAT and CDR2 FQNNGV. The CDR3 has 15 residues. V trimming: 3 bases; J trimming: 2 bases; junction bases outside the gene matches: 3. Here the CDR3 DNA reads TGTGCCAGCAGCTTGGACAGGGATGGCAATCAGCCCCAGCATTTT. It specifies CASSLDRDGNQPQHF.

This clonotype was seen repeatedly, ten times or more. J is TRBJ2-7 and V is TRBV4-1; 12 bases align to TRBD2. The CDR3 consists of 19 residues. V was pared by 0 bases and J by 4 bases, with 13 bases of the junction left unmatched. CDR1 and CDR2 (germline): MGHRA, YSYEKL. CDR3 loop: CASSQEYPSGRARIYEQYF. The CDR3 region has the DNA TGCGCCAGCAGCCAAGAATACCCTAGCGGGAGGGCCCGGATATACGAGCAGTACTTC.

The V call is TRBV28, the J call TRBJ2-7; TRBD2 is a possible D gene (6 bases). The V gene lost 3 bases and the J gene lost 5 bases, with 17 bases spanning the gap. The CDR3 has 15 amino acids. Germline V gene sequence: CDR1 MDHEN, CDR2 SYDVKM. The CDR3 bases are TGTGCCAGCAGTTTGACCCCAACATTAGCGGACGAGCAGTACTTC. Its protein product is CASSLTPTLADEQYF. Supplemented by reference TRBV28 and TRBJ2-7, the full variable domain reads DVKVTQSSRYLVKRTGEKVFLECVQDMDHENMFWYRQDPGLGLRLIYFSYDVKMKEKGDIPEGYSVSREKKERFSLILESASTNQTSMYLCASSLTPTLADEQYFGPGTRLTVT.

This clonotype has a handful of counts. This sequence joins TRBV30 and TRBJ2-2; 8 bases are a match to TRBD1. Trimming at V came to 3 bases and at J to 5 bases, leaving 5 bases not matched to a gene. The CDR3 has 14 amino acids. The germline V gene encodes CDR1 GTSNPN and CDR2 SVGIG (reference sequence). The CDR3 protein is CAWRPGGGTGELFF. The CDR3 DNA sequence: TGTGCCTGGAGGCCAGGGGGCGGAACCGGGGAGCTGTTTTTT.

Details on this clonotype: Since a much larger clone is just one base distant, this may be a read error. The V gene is TRBV29-1, the J gene TRBJ1-1, with D hard to call. CDR1 and CDR2 (germline): SQVTM, ANQGSEA. The germline V and J ends were trimmed by 5 bases and 3 bases, with 10 bases remaining between them. The CDR3 sequence is 12 residues long. The CDR3 loop reads CSVSKADTEAFF. As DNA, the CDR3 is TGCAGCGTTTCTAAGGCAGACACTGAAGCTTTCTTT.

A remark on this clonotype: One base away lies a much larger clone, so this may be a sequencing read error. The rearrangement links TRBV4-2 to TRBJ2-1; D gene unclear. This CDR3 region has 14 residues. The germline gives CDR1 LGHNA, CDR2 YNFKEQ. Written as DNA, the CDR3 is TGTGCCAGCAGCCAGGAGCTATCCTACGATGAGCAGTTCTTC. Protein product: CASSQELSYDEQFF.

In DNA, the CDR3 is TGTGCCAGCAGCTCGGACGGCTCTGGAAACACCATATATTTT. Protein sequence: CASSSDGSGNTIYF. The rearrangement links TRBV7-9 to TRBJ1-3; D not resolved. The CDR3 covers 14 residues. CDR1 and CDR2 (germline): SEHNR, FQNEAQ (reference sequence). Trimming removed 4 bases at V and 0 bases at J, with 7 bases between.

In regard to this clonotype: A read error may account for a junction end that differs from germline. The V gene is TRBV11-3, the J gene TRBJ2-1, with 7 nucleotides matching TRBD2. Looked up from germline, CDR1 is SGHNT and CDR2 is YENEEA. The length of the CDR3 is 17 residues. CDR3 in DNA: TGTGTCAGCAGCTTGGGCGTTACTAGCGCCTCATACAATGAGCAGTTCTTC. It encodes CVSSLGVTSASYNEQFF.

The genes are TRBV4-1 and TRBJ2-5; TRBD2 agrees at 10 bases. The CDR3 has 14 residues. J was trimmed by 5 bases and V by 3 bases; bases with no gene match: 3. Germline values: CDR1 MGHRA, CDR2 YSYEKL. Here the CDR3 reads CASSHASGSETQYF. The CDR3 DNA reads TGCGCCAGCAGCCATGCTAGCGGGAGTGAGACCCAGTACTTC.

The CDR3 protein is CSARGQRGRGWNTEAFF. Written as DNA, the CDR3 is TGCAGTGCTAGAGGTCAGAGGGGGCGCGGATGGAACACTGAAGCTTTCTTT. The V and J genes are TRBV20-1 and TRBJ1-1; 7 bases align to TRBD1. V lost 1 base to trimming and J lost 1 base; unmatched junction nucleotides: 12. In germline, CDR1 is DFQATT, CDR2 SNEGSKA (reference sequence). The length of the CDR3 is 17 residues.